This T cell receptor beta chain was captured in a study of T cells in Graves' hyperthyroidism and ophthalmopathy. Note on this clonotype: Germline is not matched at one junction end, which may reflect a read error.

Germline V lookup: CDR1 SNHLY, CDR2 FYNNEI. CDR3 length: 14 residues. TCR beta CDR3 sequences were amplified from RNA transcripts. The HTBI primer set served for first-round RT-PCR of the TCR CDR3. TCRdb re-analysed the multiplex PCR reads in MiXCR, keeping a single row per CDR3 protein. This table has about 600,000 distinct CDR3 sequences, more than 15% appearing once. This TCR was recovered from a woman aged 40 to 49 with Graves' ophthalmopathy. V usage is TRBV2 and J usage is TRBJ2-7, with 13 bases matching TRBD2. Input material: blood. CDR3 DNA: TGTGCCGGCATACGGACTAGCGGGAGATACGGGCAGTACTTC. Its translation is CAGIRTSGRYGQYF.